The 16 T cell receptor beta chains below come from one sample, sequenced in a study of immune heterogeneity within non-small cell lung tumors. Template material comprised bulk tumor genomic DNA at roughly 630 ng per sample. Several biopsies were collected from each primary tumor during surgery. They were spaced as far apart as possible within the tumor mass. Curative surgery was undertaken by patients, who had untreated, newly diagnosed non-small cell lung cancer. Multiplex PCR amplified the TCR beta CDR3 region. Its first round ran for roughly 10 cycles with 32 V and 13 J primers. Each CDR3 protein gets one entry after TCRdb re-called the multiplex PCR reads with MiXCR. The sample holds roughly 4,100 distinct CDR3 sequences; more than 25% are singletons and the top ten take about 12%. The sequenced sample consisted of lung tumor tissue. These receptors were collected from a man in his sixties with non-small cell lung cancer.

This clonotype counts as medium-sized. CDR3 nucleotides: TGTGCCAGCAGCTTATACGGGGGACCTCAAACCTACGAGCAGTACTTC. Protein: CASSLYGGPQTYEQYF. The chain carries TRBV7-8 and TRBJ2-7, with D tentatively TRBD2 (6 bases). The germline V gene has CDR1 SGHVS and CDR2 FQNEAQ. The CDR3 spans 16 residues. With 2 bases removed from V and 2 bases from J, the gap between germline ends came to 16 bases.

This clonotype was detected a few times. The chain couples TRBV5-5 to TRBJ1-1; weak D call: TRBD1 (6 bases). Germline V gene data show CDR1 as SGHKS and CDR2 as YYEKEE (reference sequence). V lost 2 bases and J lost 10, with 18 bases in between. This CDR3 contains 14 residues. In DNA form, the CDR3 reads TGTGCCAGCAGCTTCCCAGGGGAGATGGGTAGAGCTTTCTTT. It yields the protein CASSFPGEMGRAFF.

This clonotype is large (0.1 to 1%). The V gene is TRBV4-3, the J gene TRBJ1-2, with D perhaps matching TRBD1 (6 bases). Germline values: CDR1 LGHNA, CDR2 YSLEER. This CDR3 has 15 amino acids. The V end was cut by 1 base, the J end by 2 bases, with 11 bases between. CDR3 region: CASSQAGQLNYGYTF. CDR3 nucleotide sequence: TGCGCCAGCAGCCAAGCTGGACAGCTGAACTATGGCTACACCTTC.

As concerns this clonotype: It may be a read error: a sequence one base away is much more abundant. In DNA, the CDR3 is TGTGTCAGCACCGGACAGGGCGAGCACGCTGAAGCTTTCTTT. This sequence encodes CVSTGQGEHAEAFF. This chain uses TRBV12-3 or TRBV12-4 with TRBJ1-1; TRBD1 matches 8 bases. The CDR3 runs to 14 residues.

This clonotype qualifies as medium-sized. J is TRBJ1-5 and V is TRBV20-1; D is perhaps TRBD1 (5 bases). The CDR3 has 14 residues. The germline V gene has CDR1 DFQATT and CDR2 SNEGSKA (reference sequence). Deletions cut 3 bases from V and 5 bases from J, with 14 bases between. CDR3 region: CSASGATGDQPQHF. In DNA, the CDR3 is TGCAGTGCTAGTGGGGCCACAGGTGATCAGCCCCAGCATTTT.

This clonotype ranks as medium-sized. The chain combines TRBV15 with TRBJ1-5; TRBD1 might be the D (5 bases). Germline lookup yields CDR1 LNHNV and CDR2 YYDKDF (reference sequence). This CDR3 region has 14 residues. The V and J ends lost 3 bases and 3 bases respectively, with 9 bases between them. CDR3 bases: TGTGCCACCAGCAGGACAGTCTACAATCAGCCCCAGCATTTT. Residues: CATSRTVYNQPQHF. The full variable domain, with the rest looked up from reference TRBV15 and TRBJ1-5, is DAMVIQNPRYQVTQFGKPVTLSCSQTLNHNVMYWYQQKSSQAPKLLFHYYDKDFNNEADTPDNFQSRRPNTSFCFLDIRSPGLGDTAMYLCATSRTVYNQPQHFGDGTRLSIL.

Details on this clonotype: A junction end diverges from the germline sequence, so it may reflect a read error. The rearrangement links TRBV6-1 to TRBJ2-7, with 7 bases lining up with TRBD2. Germline V CDR1 and CDR2: MNHNS, SASEGT. The CDR3 totals 15 residues. The CDR3 DNA is TGTGCCAGCAATGAAGACCTGGGAGGGGATTACGAGCAGTACTTC. It yields the protein CASNEDLGGDYEQYF.

This clonotype is labeled as medium-sized (0.01 to 0.1%). The chain has TRBV15 and TRBJ1-5; D gene uncertain. This CDR3 has 15 amino acids. The germline V and J ends were trimmed by 1 base and 0 bases, with 7 bases remaining between them. Per the germline V gene, CDR1 is LNHNV and CDR2 is YYDKDF (reference sequence). The CDR3 loop reads CATSRGPDSNQPQHF. The CDR3 DNA is TGTGCCACCAGCAGAGGACCTGATAGCAATCAGCCCCAGCATTTT.

This clonotype is categorized as large. This chain connects TRBV12-3 or TRBV12-4 to TRBJ1-6; TRBD1 matches at 7 bases. After removal of 1 base from V and 0 bases from J, the junction contained 6 bases not matched to a gene. The CDR3 contains 18 residues. The CDR3 is CASSLVLGQSSYNSPLHF. DNA for the CDR3: TGTGCCAGCAGTTTAGTTCTGGGACAGAGCTCCTATAATTCACCCCTCCACTTT.

This clonotype was seen a handful of times. The genes are TRBV10-3 and TRBJ1-1; D may be TRBD1 (5 bases). The V gene's germline CDR1 is ENHRY and CDR2 SYGVKD. The CDR3 runs 14 residues. The V end lost 9 bases, the J end lost 6 bases, and 20 bases lay between the germline ends. CDR3 nucleotides: TGTGCCATGGCCGCCGAAGGGGCCGGCGCTGAAGCTTTCTTT. The encoded protein is CAMAAEGAGAEAFF.

In its sample, this clonotype is medium-sized. The CDR3 sequence is CASTPTFGSFYGYTF. Written as DNA, the CDR3 is TGTGCCAGCACCCCGACATTTGGATCTTTCTATGGCTACACCTTC. This rearrangement joins TRBV12-3 or TRBV12-4 to TRBJ1-2; D gene uncertain. The length of the CDR3 is 15 residues. Trimming took 7 bases from V and 4 from J, leaving 19 bases between them.

The V gene is TRBV7-3, the J gene TRBJ1-2; D is undetermined. The CDR3 is 11 residues long. Germline loops: CDR1 SGHTA, CDR2 FQGTGA. Trimming removed 5 bases at V and 12 bases at J, with 13 bases between. DNA for the CDR3: TGTGCCAGCAGCCGCGTCATCGGAAACACCTTC. As protein: CASSRVIGNTF.

By frequency in the sample, this clonotype is medium-sized. J is TRBJ1-1 and V is TRBV6-2 or TRBV6-3; maybe TRBD1 (5 bases). The CDR3 length is 15 residues. V gave up 6 bases and J gave up 0 bases, with 14 bases separating them. The V gene's germline CDR1 is MNHEY and CDR2 SVGEGT. In nucleotides, the CDR3 is TGTGCCAGCAGGATAGGGGAGTCGGTGAACACTGAAGCTTTCTTT. Translation gives CASRIGESVNTEAFF.

Concerning this clonotype itself: A much larger clone sits a single nucleotide away, making a read error possible. This chain links TRBV11-2 with TRBJ2-3; 10 bases fit TRBD2. This CDR3 is built from 18 residues. Germline V gene lookup returns CDR1 SGHAT and CDR2 FQNNGV. Here the CDR3 reads CVSSLRTSGTTSTDTQYF. CDR3 bases: TGTGTCAGCAGCTTAAGAACTAGCGGGACCACTAGCACAGATACGCAGTATTTT.

This sequence joins TRBV11-3 and TRBJ2-6, with unresolved D. There are 13 residues in the CDR3. V lost 3 bases and J lost 0, with 0 bases in between. In germline, CDR1 is SGHNT, CDR2 YENEEA. The CDR3 DNA follows: TGTGCCAGCAGCTTCTCTGGGGCCAACGTCCTGACTTTC. Protein product: CASSFSGANVLTF.

This clonotype was counted once. The V and J genes are TRBV12-3 or TRBV12-4 and TRBJ1-1; D perhaps matches TRBD1 (6 bases). Trimming stripped 5 bases from V and 1 base from J, with 11 bases between. The CDR3 sequence is 14 residues long. This chain's CDR3 is CASSRQVGNTEAFF. The CDR3, as DNA: TGTGCCAGCAGTCGACAGGTCGGGAACACTGAAGCTTTCTTT.